This T cell receptor (beta chain) was captured in a study of shared clonotypes between healthy human individuals. Study-wide context: There were three CD4 naive, three CD4 memory, two CD8 naive and one CD8 memory plates per donor. Findings and limits, study-wide: Sorted-subset samples were not fully sequenced, rarefaction indicated.

The repertoire was sequenced with immunoSEQ multiplex PCR; TCRdb's copy has only in-frame clones and lacks some. The sample records under 1,900,000 clones, roughly 98.5% being singletons. Looked up from germline, CDR1 is LNHDA and CDR2 is SQIVND (reference sequence). Trimming left V 0 bases short and J 3 bases short, with 22 bases between. The CDR3 is made up of 19 amino acids. With respect to this clone: Its antigen remains unknown.

This chain uses TRBV19 with TRBJ2-3, with a possible D match to TRBD1 (8 bases). The receptor comes from a man aged 30-40 years in good health. The sample consisted of naive CD4+ T cells sorted from blood. Regarding subset: CD45RA+ positively selected. The CDR3 sequence: CASSIDTGGIAGNTDTQYF. For the CDR3, the DNA is TGTGCCAGTAGTATAGATACAGGGGGTATAGCGGGTAATACAGATACGCAGTATTTT.